This T cell receptor beta chain was found in a study of control samples from healthy donors and cancer patients. The CDR3 contains 16 residues. V shed 7 bases and J 5 bases; nucleotides not matched to a gene: 14. Germline CDR1 is LNHDA and CDR2 is SQIVND (reference sequence). TCRdb's copy holds only in-frame clones and misses some; the assay was immunoSEQ multiplex PCR. The top ten hold roughly 21% of the sample, which has approximately 100,000 clones, more than 75% seen once. The gene calls are TRBV19 and TRBJ2-1; TRBD2 matches 7 bases. This TCR was sampled from a man aged 25-45 years in good health. The sample taken for sequencing was blood. This CDR3 is CASTTLLRSGDNEQFF. For the CDR3, the DNA is TGTGCCAGTACCACCCTTCTTCGGAGCGGGGACAATGAGCAGTTCTTC. Looking up the rest from reference TRBV19 and TRBJ2-1 gives the full variable domain: DGGITQSPKYLFRKEGQNVTLSCEQNLNHDAMYWYRQDPGQGLRLIYYSQIVNDFQKGDIAEGYSVSREKKESFPLTVTSAQKNPTAFYLCASTTLLRSGDNEQFFGPGTRLTVL.